Following are 29 T cell receptor beta chains from one sample sequenced in a study of blood T cell repertoires in COVID-19. This table comes from immunoSEQ multiplex PCR, and its TCRdb copy is limited to in-frame clones, with some not included. Of approximately 200,000 clones in the sample, around 89% were seen once. Sequencing input: PBMCs or T cells enriched from blood (not recorded which). These receptors all stem from a man younger than 40 who had recovered from COVID-19.

The rearrangement links TRBV23-1 to TRBJ2-3; tentative D call: TRBD1 (5 bases). TRBV23-1 is an ORF; its function is uncertain. The CDR3 runs to 15 residues. The ends were cut back, 0 bases at V and 2 bases at J, with 9 bases in the middle. CDR3 residues: CASSQSGRATDTQYF. The CDR3, as DNA: TGCGCCAGCAGTCAATCGGGCAGGGCCACAGATACGCAGTATTTT.

This clone came up a few times. The CDR3 protein is CASSATLGRETQYF. The CDR3 DNA follows: TGTGCCAGCAGCGCCACATTGGGCCGAGAGACCCAGTACTTC. The genes are TRBV7-9 and TRBJ2-5; no clear D gene. CDR1 SEHNR and CDR2 FQNEAQ come from the germline V gene (reference sequence). The CDR3 contains 14 residues. With 5 bases removed from V and 4 bases from J, the gap between germline ends came to 14 bases.

This clone was detected only a few times. The chain has TRBV28 and TRBJ2-7; D possibly corresponds to TRBD2 (5 bases). Trimming shortened V by 3 bases and J by 7 bases, and 10 bases separated the two germline ends. Germline V gene data show CDR1 as MDHEN and CDR2 as SYDVKM. The CDR3 is 12 amino acids. In DNA form, the CDR3 reads TGTGCCAGCAGTTTCCCCTCGGGGGAGCAGTACTTC. Its translation is CASSFPSGEQYF.

This clone was detected only a few times. The chain has TRBV6-5 and TRBJ1-4; D uncertain. CDR1 and CDR2 from the germline V gene are MNHEY and SVGAGI. V gave up 6 bases and J gave up 8 bases, with 16 bases separating them. CDR3 length equals 14 residues. CDR3 DNA sequence: TGTGCCAGCAGCCCCCGGGTTTCCGACGAAAAACTGTTTTTT. Protein: CASSPRVSDEKLFF.

The J gene is TRBJ2-5, the V gene TRBV30; D might be TRBD2 (5 bases). This CDR3 spans 14 amino acids. Germline V gene data show CDR1 as GTSNPN and CDR2 as SVGIG (reference sequence). With 4 bases removed from V and 2 bases from J, the gap between germline ends came to 14 bases. This CDR3 reads CAWMSLAKQETQYF. The DNA of the CDR3 is TGTGCCTGGATGTCCCTAGCTAAACAAGAGACCCAGTACTTC. The full variable domain, in which reference TRBV30 and TRBJ2-5 provide the parts outside the CDR3, is SQTIHQWPATLVQPVGSPLSLECTVEGTSNPNLYWYRQAAGRGLQLLFYSVGIGQISSEVPQNLSASRPQDRQFILSSKKLLLSDSGFYLCAWMSLAKQETQYFGPGTRLLVL.

This chain joins TRBV11-2 and TRBJ1-4; 8 bases are shared with TRBD1. The CDR3 consists of 14 residues. The germline CDR1 and CDR2 sequences are SGHAT and FQNNGV. The J segment lost 8 bases and the V segment lost 2 bases, leaving 4 bases of the junction unmatched. Here the CDR3 reads CASSLPPGGEKLFF. CDR3 in DNA: TGTGCCAGCAGCTTACCCCCAGGGGGCGAAAAACTGTTTTTT.

In DNA form, the CDR3 reads TGTGCCAGCAGTTTACAAGCATCCTATGGCTACACCTTC. It is translated as CASSLQASYGYTF. The V and J genes are TRBV28 and TRBJ1-2; no clear D. The CDR3 is 13 amino acids. The ends were cut back, 2 bases at V and 4 bases at J, with 8 bases in the middle. Germline-derived CDR1 and CDR2 are MDHEN and SYDVKM.

The rearrangement joins TRBV6-5 to TRBJ2-3; no clear D gene. The CDR3 extends over 13 amino acids. Germline assignment: CDR1 MNHEY and CDR2 SVGAGI. V lost 6 bases to trimming and J lost 1 base, with 8 bases between them. The CDR3 sequence: CASRNLGTDTQYF. The DNA of the CDR3 is TGTGCCAGCAGGAACTTGGGCACAGATACGCAGTATTTT.

J is TRBJ2-1 and V is TRBV6-4; TRBD2 is a possible D gene (5 bases). The V and J ends lost 2 bases and 1 base respectively, with 6 bases between them. The CDR3 is made up of 14 amino acids. The germline CDR1 and CDR2 sequences are MRHNA and SNTAGT. The DNA for the CDR3 is TGTGCCAGCAGTGACGAGGGTTCCTACAATGAGCAGTTCTTC. It translates to CASSDEGSYNEQFF.

The chain is built from TRBV5-1 and TRBJ2-1; possibly TRBD2 for D (5 bases). CDR1 and CDR2 (germline): SGHRS, YFSETQ. This CDR3 comprises 16 residues. Trimming shortened V by 0 bases and J by 4 bases, and 14 bases separated the two germline ends. Here the CDR3 reads CASSLELARRYNEQFF. The CDR3 region has the DNA TGCGCCAGCAGCTTGGAGTTAGCGCGGCGTTACAATGAGCAGTTCTTC.

The chain joins TRBV19 to TRBJ2-1, with TRBD2 matching 7 bases. CDR3 length: 13 residues. The trim removed 3 bases at V and 9 bases at J, leaving 5 bases unmatched. Germline CDR1 reads LNHDA; CDR2 reads SQIVND (reference sequence). The CDR3 reads CASSMGGAAEQFF. CDR3 DNA sequence: TGTGCCAGTAGTATGGGAGGGGCCGCTGAGCAGTTCTTC.

This chain connects TRBV10-1 to TRBJ1-1; D gene unclear. The CDR3 runs 12 residues. The germline V and J ends were trimmed by 4 bases and 5 bases, with 8 bases remaining between them. Per the germline V gene, CDR1 is WNHNN and CDR2 is SYGVQD (reference sequence). DNA of the CDR3: TGCGCCAGCAGTGTCAAGAGAACTGAAGCTTTCTTT. Encoded protein: CASSVKRTEAFF.

V and J are TRBV5-1 and TRBJ1-3, with D possibly being TRBD1 (5 bases). The CDR3 runs to 16 residues. CDR1 is SGHRS and CDR2 is YFSETQ in the germline V gene. V was cut by 4 bases and J by 0 bases, with 14 bases left in between. CDR3 residues: CASSTLDSFSGNTIYF. The CDR3, as DNA: TGCGCCAGCAGCACCCTCGACAGCTTCTCTGGAAACACCATATATTTT.

The V gene is TRBV7-9, the J gene TRBJ2-7; 10 bases align to TRBD1. The CDR3 runs 16 residues. Germline V gene data show CDR1 as SEHNR and CDR2 as FQNEAQ (reference sequence). V was clipped by 5 bases and J by 4 bases; unmatched bases: 11. CDR3 sequence: CASSTPRDRGSYEQYF. The CDR3, as DNA: TGTGCCAGCAGCACCCCCCGGGACAGGGGTTCTTACGAGCAGTACTTC.

The chain links TRBV28 to TRBJ2-2, with a possible D match to TRBD2 (5 bases). V was pared by 1 base and J by 7 bases, with 10 bases between. Germline V lookup: CDR1 MDHEN, CDR2 SYDVKM. This CDR3 has 14 amino acids. CDR3 residues: CASSLSGLVGELFF. CDR3 DNA: TGTGCCAGCAGTTTATCAGGACTGGTCGGGGAGCTGTTTTTT.

This chain links TRBV6-2 or TRBV6-3 with TRBJ1-1; tentatively, D is TRBD1 (5 bases). Trimming removed 2 bases from V and 6 bases from J, with 16 bases in between. Germline CDR1 MNHEY, CDR2 SVGEGT. This CDR3 spans 15 amino acids. CDR3 in amino acids: CASSYPSGGRAEAFF. DNA of the CDR3: TGTGCCAGCAGTTACCCCTCGGGGGGTCGTGCTGAAGCTTTCTTT.

V is TRBV27 and J is TRBJ2-7; TRBD1 matches at 10 bases. V dropped 5 bases and J dropped 6; count of bases not matched to a gene: 7. Germline assignment: CDR1 MNHEY and CDR2 SMNVEV (reference sequence). The CDR3 runs to 14 residues. CDR3 sequence: CASSVKTGGFEQYF. Here the CDR3 DNA reads TGTGCCAGCAGTGTTAAGACAGGGGGCTTCGAGCAGTACTTC.

The gene calls are TRBV7-9 and TRBJ1-1, with TRBD1 matching 7 bases. Germline trimming cut 3 bases from V and 8 bases from J; bases unmatched to any gene: 3. CDR1 is SEHNR, CDR2 FQNEAQ, per germline (reference sequence). This CDR3 contains 12 residues. CDR3 nucleotide sequence: TGTGCCAGCAGCTTTGGACAGGCCGAAGCTTTCTTT. Protein sequence: CASSFGQAEAFF.

The chain links TRBV6-1 to TRBJ2-7; D is ambiguous. From germline, CDR1 is MNHNS and CDR2 SASEGT. The CDR3 extends over 13 amino acids. Trimming removed 2 bases from V and 3 bases from J, with 8 bases in between. The CDR3: CASSEPPYYEQYF. CDR3 DNA: TGTGCCAGCAGTGAACCTCCTTACTACGAGCAGTACTTC.

The J gene is TRBJ2-7, the V gene TRBV4-1, with 8 bases lining up with TRBD2. CDR3 length: 15 residues. V lost 2 bases to trimming and J lost 4 bases; unmatched junction nucleotides: 7. Germline V gene data show CDR1 as MGHRA and CDR2 as YSYEKL. This CDR3 reads CASSQHSGTGYEQYF. In DNA form, the CDR3 reads TGCGCCAGCAGCCAACATAGCGGGACTGGATACGAGCAGTACTTC.

V is TRBV6-2 or TRBV6-3 and J is TRBJ1-2; D is undetermined. V was pared by 1 base and J by 4 bases, with 10 bases between. Germline V gene data show CDR1 as MNHEY and CDR2 as SVGEGT. The CDR3 covers 14 residues. The CDR3 here is CASSYFAGGYGYTF. In DNA, the CDR3 is TGTGCCAGCAGTTACTTCGCAGGAGGCTATGGCTACACCTTC.

CDR3 residues: CASSRHANQPQHF. CDR3 in DNA: TGTGCCAGCAGCCGACACGCGAATCAGCCCCAGCATTTT. The chain carries TRBV12-3 or TRBV12-4 and TRBJ1-5; the D is unclear. The CDR3 runs 13 residues. The V and J ends lost 6 bases and 4 bases respectively, with 10 bases between them.

The gene calls are TRBV27 and TRBJ1-3; TRBD1 matches 8 bases. The CDR3 covers 15 residues. The J segment lost 0 bases and the V segment lost 5 bases, leaving 3 bases of the junction unmatched. From germline, CDR1 is MNHEY and CDR2 SMNVEV (reference sequence). As DNA, the CDR3 is TGTGCCAGCAGTGCTACAGGGGGCTCTGGAAACACCATATATTTT. It codes for CASSATGGSGNTIYF.

In its sample, this clone was seen a few times. The gene calls are TRBV28 and TRBJ2-2; weak D call: TRBD1 (6 bases). Germline V gene sequence: CDR1 MDHEN, CDR2 SYDVKM. V dropped 6 bases and J dropped 4 bases, with 9 bases sitting between them. The CDR3 spans 13 residues. CDR3 DNA: TGTGCCAGCAGCAAAGGGGGCACCGGGGAGCTGTTTTTT. Residues: CASSKGGTGELFF.

This chain uses TRBV18 with TRBJ2-3, with 8 positions matching TRBD2. V dropped 1 base and J dropped 3; count of bases not matched to a gene: 6. This CDR3 contains 16 residues. Germline CDR1 and CDR2: KGHSH and LQKENI. This CDR3 reads CASSPRPGGGTDTQYF. The DNA of the CDR3 is TGTGCCAGCTCACCACGTCCGGGAGGGGGGACAGATACGCAGTATTTT.

The chain has TRBV7-2 and TRBJ1-1; 9 bases agree with TRBD1. CDR1 is SGHTA and CDR2 is FQGNSA in the germline V gene. V shed 8 bases, J shed 4 bases, and the junction held 5 bases outside the gene matches. CDR3 length equals 13 residues. The CDR3 sequence is CASGSQGATEAFF. DNA of the CDR3: TGTGCCAGCGGATCACAGGGGGCCACTGAAGCTTTCTTT. Complete variable domain (other parts from reference TRBV7-2 and TRBJ1-1): GAGVSQSPSNKVTEKGKDVELRCDPISGHTALYWYRQSLGQGLEFLIYFQGNSAPDKSGLPSDRFSAERTGGSVSTLTIQRTQQEDSAVYLCASGSQGATEAFFGQGTRLTVV.

The genes are TRBV7-8 and TRBJ2-7; the D is unclear. The CDR3 has 11 residues. Germline V gene lookup returns CDR1 SGHVS and CDR2 FQNEAQ. The V end was cut by 10 bases, the J end by 4 bases, with 11 bases between. CDR3 in amino acids: CAIGGVYEQYF. Written as DNA, the CDR3 is TGTGCCATCGGTGGTGTATACGAGCAGTACTTC.

A note on this clone: Other DNA sequences in the same sample also yield this CDR3. This chain links TRBV7-9 with TRBJ2-5, with D unclear. With 5 bases removed from V and 2 bases from J, the gap between germline ends came to 3 bases. CDR3 length: 11 amino acids. Germline CDR1 is SEHNR and CDR2 is FQNEAQ (reference sequence). Written as DNA, the CDR3 is TGTGCCAGCAGCCTTCAAGAGACCCAGTACTTC. Its protein is CASSLQETQYF.

This chain joins TRBV28 and TRBJ1-1; the D gene is possibly TRBD1 (6 bases). The V end was cut by 2 bases, the J end by 11 bases, with 12 bases between. The germline V gene encodes CDR1 MDHEN and CDR2 SYDVKM. This CDR3 is built from 12 residues. The CDR3 region has the DNA TGTGCCAGCAGTTTACAACAGGGTCTGGCTTTCTTT. As protein: CASSLQQGLAFF.